Below, one T cell receptor beta chain is given with its context. Antigen unknown. This entry comes from a study of cytomegalovirus exposure and HLA in healthy donors. Study-level results: Accurate HLA-A and HLA-B prediction from TCR beta sequences was reported for most subjects. The study recorded 164 TCR beta chains that were cytomegalovirus-associated.

Looked up from germline, CDR1 is SGHDT and CDR2 is YYEEEE. Deletions cut 4 bases from V and 2 bases from J, with 9 bases between. The CDR3 covers 13 residues. PCR amplification relied on 60 Vbeta primers (plus 13 Jbeta primers). Method: immunoSEQ multiplex PCR; TCRdb's copy keeps in-frame clones and lacks some. This repertoire comprises tens of thousands of clones; its ten largest clones make up roughly 1.5%. Input material: PBMCs. This receptor was obtained from an older woman in good health and CMV-seronegative. The chain uses TRBV5-6 and TRBJ1-1, with D possibly being TRBD1 (5 bases). The CDR3 coding sequence is TGTGCCAGCAGCAGCACAGGTAACACTGAAGCTTTCTTT. Amino acid sequence: CASSSTGNTEAFF.